This paragraph reports one TCR beta chain. No antigen is known for it. The sample holds no much larger clone one base away, and base qualities are not on file. The library relied on the immunoSEQ multiplex PCR assay. The source is immuneACCESS, and TCRdb retained only in-frame sequences with V and J called. Part of the clones is not carried over; for the studies checked, unresolved V genes explain less than half of this, and the remainder is unexplained. This sample comprises around 100,000 clones, about 90% of them detected only once. Jointly, the top ten make up 18% of the sample. The sample originates from a study of control samples from healthy donors and cancer patients (dated by TCRdb to the early 2020s). V has 3 bases trimmed and J has 0 bases trimmed; junction bases matching no gene number 9. The CDR1 and CDR2 encoded by the germline V gene are LGHNT and FRNRAP. Including the terminal cysteine and phenylalanine, the CDR3 comprises 19 residues. Solely the CDR3 DNA is kept, with 57 bases framed from the first base.

The source of this sequence is a woman in her forties or fifties in good health. The rearranged chain carries TRBV12-5 and TRBJ1-6; 9 central bases correspond to TRBD1. Sequences were obtained from blood. The sequenced DNA: TGTGCTAGTGGTTTCCTCAACCCGGGACAGGGCTCCTATAATTCACCCCTCCACTTT. It encodes CASGFLNPGQGSYNSPLHF.